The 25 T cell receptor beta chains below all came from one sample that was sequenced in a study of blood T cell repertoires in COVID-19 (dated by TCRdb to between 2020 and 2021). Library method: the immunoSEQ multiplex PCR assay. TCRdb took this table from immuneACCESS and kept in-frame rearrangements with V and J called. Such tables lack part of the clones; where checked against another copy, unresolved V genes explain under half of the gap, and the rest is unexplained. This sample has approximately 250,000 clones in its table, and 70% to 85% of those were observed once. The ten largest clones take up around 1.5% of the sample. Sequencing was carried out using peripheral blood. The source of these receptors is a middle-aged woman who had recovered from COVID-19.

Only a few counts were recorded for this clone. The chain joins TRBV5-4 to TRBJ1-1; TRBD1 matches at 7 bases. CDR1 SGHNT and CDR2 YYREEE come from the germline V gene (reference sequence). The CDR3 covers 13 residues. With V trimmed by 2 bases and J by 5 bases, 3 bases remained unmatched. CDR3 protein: CASSFTGATEAFF. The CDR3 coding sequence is TGTGCCAGCAGCTTTACAGGGGCGACTGAAGCTTTCTTT. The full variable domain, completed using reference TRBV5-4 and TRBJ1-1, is ETGVTQSPTHLIKTRGQQVTLRCSSQSGHNTVSWYQQALGQGPQFIFQYYREEENGRGNFPPRFSGLQFPNYSSELNVNALELDDSALYLCASSFTGATEAFFGQGTRLTVV.

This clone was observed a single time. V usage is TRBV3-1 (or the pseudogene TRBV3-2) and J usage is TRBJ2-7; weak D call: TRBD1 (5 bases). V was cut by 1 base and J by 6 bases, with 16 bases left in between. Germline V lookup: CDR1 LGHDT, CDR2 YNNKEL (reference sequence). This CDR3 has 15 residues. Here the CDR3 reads CASSQGAGLPSEQYF. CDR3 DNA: TGTGCCAGCAGCCAAGGAGCAGGGCTCCCATCCGAGCAGTACTTC.

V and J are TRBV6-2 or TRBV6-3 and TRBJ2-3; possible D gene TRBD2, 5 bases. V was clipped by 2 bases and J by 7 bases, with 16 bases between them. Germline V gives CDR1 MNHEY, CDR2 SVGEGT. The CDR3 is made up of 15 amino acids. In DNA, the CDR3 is TGTGCCAGCAGTTACAGCCCGCCGGGGTCAAATACGCAGTATTTT. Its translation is CASSYSPPGSNTQYF.

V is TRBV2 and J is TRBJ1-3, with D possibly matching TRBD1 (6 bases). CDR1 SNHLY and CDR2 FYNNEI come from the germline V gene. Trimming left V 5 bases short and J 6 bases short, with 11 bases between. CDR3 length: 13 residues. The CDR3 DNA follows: TGTGCCAGCAGTCGGACAGACCTAAACACCATATATTTT. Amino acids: CASSRTDLNTIYF.

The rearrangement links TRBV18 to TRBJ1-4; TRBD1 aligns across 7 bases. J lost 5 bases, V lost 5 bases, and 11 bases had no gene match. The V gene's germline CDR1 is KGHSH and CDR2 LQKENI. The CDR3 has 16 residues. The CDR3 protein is CASSSDAGTANEKLFF. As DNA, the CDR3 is TGTGCCAGCTCATCCGACGCCGGGACAGCCAATGAAAAACTGTTTTTT.

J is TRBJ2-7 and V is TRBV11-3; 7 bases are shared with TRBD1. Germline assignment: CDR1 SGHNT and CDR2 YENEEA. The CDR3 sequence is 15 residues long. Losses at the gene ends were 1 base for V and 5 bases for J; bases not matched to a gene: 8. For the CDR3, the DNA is TGTGCCAGCAGCTTAGTGGCAGGGGGAAGTCACGAGCAGTACTTC. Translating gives CASSLVAGGSHEQYF.

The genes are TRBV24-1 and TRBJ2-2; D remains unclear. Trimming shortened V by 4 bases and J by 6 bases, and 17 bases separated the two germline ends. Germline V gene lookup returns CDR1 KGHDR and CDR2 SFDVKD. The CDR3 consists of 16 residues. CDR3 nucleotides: TGTGCCACCAGTGACACCCTAGGCTCCGGTGCCGGGGAGCTGTTTTTT. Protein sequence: CATSDTLGSGAGELFF.

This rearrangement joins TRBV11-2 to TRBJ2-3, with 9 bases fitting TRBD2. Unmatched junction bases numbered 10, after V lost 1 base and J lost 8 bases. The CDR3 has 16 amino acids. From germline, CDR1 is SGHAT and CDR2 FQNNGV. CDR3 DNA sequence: TGTGCCAGCAGCTTAGGTAGCGGGGGACCTCAGGGTACGCAGTATTTT. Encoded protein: CASSLGSGGPQGTQYF.

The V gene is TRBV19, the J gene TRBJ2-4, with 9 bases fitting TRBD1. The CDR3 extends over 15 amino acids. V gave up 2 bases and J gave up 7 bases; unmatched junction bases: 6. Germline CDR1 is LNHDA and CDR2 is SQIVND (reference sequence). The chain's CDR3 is CASSIRLQGANIQYF. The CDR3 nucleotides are TGTGCCAGTAGTATAAGGCTACAGGGGGCGAACATTCAGTACTTC.

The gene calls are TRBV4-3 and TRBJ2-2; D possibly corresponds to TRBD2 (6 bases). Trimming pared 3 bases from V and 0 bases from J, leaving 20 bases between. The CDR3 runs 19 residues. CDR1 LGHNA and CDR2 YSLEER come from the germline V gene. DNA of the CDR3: TGCGCCAGCAGCCATGGGAGGCGGGGTGCAGGAGCGAACACCGGGGAGCTGTTTTTT. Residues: CASSHGRRGAGANTGELFF.

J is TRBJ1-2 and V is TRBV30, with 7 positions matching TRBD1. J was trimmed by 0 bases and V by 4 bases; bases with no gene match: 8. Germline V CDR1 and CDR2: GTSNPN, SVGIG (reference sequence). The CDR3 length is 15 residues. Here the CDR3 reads CAWIRDSFSNYGYTF. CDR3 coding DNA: TGTGCCTGGATACGGGACAGCTTTTCTAACTATGGCTACACCTTC.

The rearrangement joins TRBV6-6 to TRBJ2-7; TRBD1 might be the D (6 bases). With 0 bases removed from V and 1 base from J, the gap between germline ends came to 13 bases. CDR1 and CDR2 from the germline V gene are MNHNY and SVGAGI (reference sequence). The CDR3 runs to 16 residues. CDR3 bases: TGTGCCAGCAGTTACTCATCAGGGGTTGGGTCCTACGAGCAGTACTTC. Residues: CASSYSSGVGSYEQYF.

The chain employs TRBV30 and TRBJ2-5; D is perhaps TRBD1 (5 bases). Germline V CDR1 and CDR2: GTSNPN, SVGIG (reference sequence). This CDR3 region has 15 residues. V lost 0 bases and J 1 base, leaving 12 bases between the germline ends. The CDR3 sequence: CAWSVGGAAQETQYF. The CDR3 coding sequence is TGTGCCTGGAGTGTAGGTGGGGCAGCCCAAGAGACCCAGTACTTC.

CDR3 nucleotide sequence: TGTGCCAGCAGCCGCGACAGGGTTGGATACAATGAGCAGTTCTTC. This sequence encodes CASSRDRVGYNEQFF. The rearrangement joins TRBV7-2 to TRBJ2-1, with TRBD1 matching 7 bases. This CDR3 is 15 amino acids long. Germline values: CDR1 SGHTA, CDR2 FQGNSA. The junction had 8 bases not matched to a gene; V was cut back by 5 bases and J by 4 bases.

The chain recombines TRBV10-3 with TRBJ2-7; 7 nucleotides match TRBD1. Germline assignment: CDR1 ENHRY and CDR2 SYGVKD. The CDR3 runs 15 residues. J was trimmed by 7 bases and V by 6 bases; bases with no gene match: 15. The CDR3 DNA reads TGTGCCATCAGCGTCGGGACAGCCAGTGGGGAGGAGCAGTACTTC. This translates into CAISVGTASGEEQYF.

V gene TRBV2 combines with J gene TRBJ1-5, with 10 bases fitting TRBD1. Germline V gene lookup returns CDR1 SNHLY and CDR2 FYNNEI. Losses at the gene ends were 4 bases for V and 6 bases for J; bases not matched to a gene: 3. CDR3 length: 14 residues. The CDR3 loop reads CASSGTGGSQPQHF. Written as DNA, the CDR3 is TGTGCCAGCAGTGGGACAGGGGGTAGTCAGCCCCAGCATTTT.

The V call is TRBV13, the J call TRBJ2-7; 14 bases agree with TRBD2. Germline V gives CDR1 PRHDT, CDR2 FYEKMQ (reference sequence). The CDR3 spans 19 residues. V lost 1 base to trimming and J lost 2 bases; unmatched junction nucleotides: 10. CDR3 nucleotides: TGTGCCAGCAGCTTAGCCCTGCGACTAGCGGGGGGGAATCCCTACGAGCAGTACTTC. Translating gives CASSLALRLAGGNPYEQYF.

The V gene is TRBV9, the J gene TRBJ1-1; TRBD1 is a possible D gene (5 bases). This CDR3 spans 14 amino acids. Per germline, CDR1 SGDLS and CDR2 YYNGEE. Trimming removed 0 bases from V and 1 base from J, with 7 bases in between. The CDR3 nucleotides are TGTGCCAGCAGCGTAGACAGGTCGAACACTGAAGCTTTCTTT. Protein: CASSVDRSNTEAFF.

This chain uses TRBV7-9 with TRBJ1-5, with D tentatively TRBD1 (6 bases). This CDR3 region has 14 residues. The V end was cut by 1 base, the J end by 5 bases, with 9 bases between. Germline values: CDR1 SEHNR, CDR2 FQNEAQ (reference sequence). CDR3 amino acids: CASSLGTAYQPQHF. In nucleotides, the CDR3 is TGTGCCAGCAGCTTAGGGACAGCCTATCAGCCCCAGCATTTT.

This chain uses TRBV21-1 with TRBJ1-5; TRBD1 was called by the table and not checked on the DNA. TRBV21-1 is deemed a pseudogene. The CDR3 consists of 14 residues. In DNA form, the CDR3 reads TGTGCCAGCAGCAATTTCGGTGACACGTTGCCACAGCATTTT. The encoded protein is CASSNFGDTLPQHF.

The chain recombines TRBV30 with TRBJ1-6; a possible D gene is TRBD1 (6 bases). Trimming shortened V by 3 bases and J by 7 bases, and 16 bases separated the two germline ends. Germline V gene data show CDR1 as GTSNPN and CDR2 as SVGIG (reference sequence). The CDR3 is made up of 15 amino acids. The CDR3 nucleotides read TGTGCCTGGAGGGACAGTCTATTCGAAAATTCACCCCTCCACTTT. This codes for CAWRDSLFENSPLHF.

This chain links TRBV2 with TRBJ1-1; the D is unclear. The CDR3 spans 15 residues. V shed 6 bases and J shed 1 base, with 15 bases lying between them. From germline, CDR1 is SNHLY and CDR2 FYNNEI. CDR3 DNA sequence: TGTGCCAGCAGATCGCGTCAGACTTCGAACACTGAAGCTTTCTTT. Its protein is CASRSRQTSNTEAFF.

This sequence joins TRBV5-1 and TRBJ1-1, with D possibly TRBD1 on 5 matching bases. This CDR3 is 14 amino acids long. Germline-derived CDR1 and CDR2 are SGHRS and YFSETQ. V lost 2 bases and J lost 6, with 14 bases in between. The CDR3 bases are TGCGCCAGCAGCTTAGGGGATTCGGGAGCTGAAGCTTTCTTT. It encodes CASSLGDSGAEAFF.

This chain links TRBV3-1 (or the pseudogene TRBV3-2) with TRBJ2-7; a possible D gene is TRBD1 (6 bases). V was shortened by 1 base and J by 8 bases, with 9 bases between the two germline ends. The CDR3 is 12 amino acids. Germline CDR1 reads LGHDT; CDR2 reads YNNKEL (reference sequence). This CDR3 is CASSQGGGKQYF. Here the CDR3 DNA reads TGTGCCAGCAGCCAAGGAGGGGGAAAGCAGTACTTC.

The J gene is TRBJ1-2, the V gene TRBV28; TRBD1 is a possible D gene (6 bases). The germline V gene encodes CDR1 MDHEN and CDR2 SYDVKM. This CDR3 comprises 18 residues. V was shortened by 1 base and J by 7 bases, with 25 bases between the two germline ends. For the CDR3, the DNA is TGTGCCAGCAGTTTATACCGGGGCATGAGGACAGCCATTCGTGGCTACACCTTC. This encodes CASSLYRGMRTAIRGYTF.